This T cell receptor beta chain was documented in a study of Tregs in tolerant kidney transplant recipients. Overall study results and limits: Tregs expanded with activated donor B cells seemed most donor-specific.

This clone was seen more than once but under ten times. Its antigen remains unknown. Unstimulated regulatory T cells (CD4+CD25+CD127-), CD4+CD25- non-regulatory cells, CD4 and CD8 cells were FACS-sorted from thawed PBMCs. Profiling relied on immunoSEQ multiplex PCR, and the TCRdb table lists in-frame clones only, not all of them. Of approximately 260,000 clones in the sample, 80% to 85% were seen once. This TCR was sampled from a human donor in good health. Sequenced input: CD4+ T cells from blood.

CDR3 residues: CASRQSSYNSPLHF. The CDR3 bases are TGTGCCAGCAGACAGAGCTCCTATAATTCACCCCTCCACTTT. V usage is TRBV6-5 and J usage is TRBJ1-6; D gene ambiguous. Per germline, CDR1 MNHEY and CDR2 SVGAGI. V was shortened by 6 bases and J by 0 bases, with 6 bases between the two germline ends. CDR3 size: 14 residues.